The 27 T cell receptor beta chains below come from one sample, sequenced in a study of T-cell reconstitution after alpha-beta-depleted transplantation in children. Preparing the TCRbeta library involved the use of unique molecular identifiers. TCRdb re-called the PCR reads through MiXCR, storing one row per CDR3 protein. Here the sample spans hundreds of thousands of distinct CDR3 sequences, 13% being singletons. The specimen comprised PBMCs, mostly from graft donor cells, sampled 360 days after TCRalphabeta/CD19-depleted stem cell transplant. The receptors were sampled from a male patient between 10 and 17 years old who had a stem cell transplant for acute myeloid leukemia, so the T cells may come from the graft donor.

This clonotype was seen repeatedly, ten times or more. The rearrangement links TRBV12-3 or TRBV12-4 to TRBJ1-6, with a possible D match to TRBD1 (6 bases). Trimming took 6 bases from V and 10 from J, leaving 19 bases between them. This CDR3 has 15 amino acids. CDR3 region: CASSQGTVLGSPLHF. The CDR3, as DNA: TGTGCCAGCAGCCAGGGGACGGTTCTCGGATCACCCCTCCACTTT.

Many counts were recorded for this clonotype. This chain joins TRBV28 and TRBJ2-1; 15 bases fit TRBD2. The germline V gene encodes CDR1 MDHEN and CDR2 SYDVKM. V dropped 6 bases and J dropped 4; count of bases not matched to a gene: 10. The CDR3 runs to 18 residues. The CDR3 nucleotides are TGTGCCAGCAGCCCCCCCGGACTAGCGGGAGGGCCTTACAATGAGCAGTTCTTC. This sequence encodes CASSPPGLAGGPYNEQFF.

V and J are TRBV23-1 and TRBJ2-3; D assignment may be TRBD1 or TRBD2 (6 bases each). TRBV23-1 is treated as an ORF (open reading frame) with a function not yet certain. This CDR3 is 14 amino acids long. The V and J ends lost 6 bases and 4 bases respectively, with 14 bases between them. CDR3 residues: CASRTGGKADTQYF. In DNA form, the CDR3 reads TGCGCCAGCAGGACAGGAGGGAAGGCAGATACGCAGTATTTT.

This clonotype came up a few times. V usage is TRBV10-3 and J usage is TRBJ1-4, with 7 bases matching TRBD1. J was trimmed by 8 bases and V by 0 bases; bases with no gene match: 3. CDR1 and CDR2 from the germline V gene are ENHRY and SYGVKD. The CDR3 is made up of 14 amino acids. CDR3 sequence (DNA): TGTGCCATCAGTGAGTCGACAGGGATCGAAAAACTGTTTTTT. Translating gives CAISESTGIEKLFF.

A few counts support this clonotype. The chain combines TRBV27 with TRBJ2-5; 13 bases agree with TRBD2. V lost 2 bases, J lost 4 bases, and 4 bases stayed unmatched. CDR1 is MNHEY, CDR2 SMNVEV, per germline (reference sequence). The length of the CDR3 is 16 residues. DNA for the CDR3: TGTGCCAGCAGTTTACTCCGGACTAGCGGGAGAGAGACCCAGTACTTC. Protein sequence: CASSLLRTSGRETQYF.

The chain links TRBV7-2 to TRBJ2-6; unclear D gene. Germline V lookup: CDR1 SGHTA, CDR2 FQGNSA. This CDR3 has 16 residues. V was trimmed by 5 bases and J by 3 bases, leaving 14 bases between them. The CDR3 loop is CASSPSIKLGANVLTF. In nucleotides, the CDR3 is TGTGCCAGCAGCCCGAGTATTAAGCTTGGGGCCAACGTCCTGACTTTC.

This clonotype has at least ten counts. V is TRBV7-9 and J is TRBJ2-1; TRBD2 is a possible D gene (6 bases). The CDR3 totals 16 residues. CDR1 and CDR2 (germline): SEHNR, FQNEAQ (reference sequence). Trimming cost V 4 bases and J 3 bases, with 16 bases left between them. The CDR3 nucleotides are TGTGCCAGCAGCTCCTTCCGGCTGGGAGGCTACAATGAGCAGTTCTTC. Translating gives CASSSFRLGGYNEQFF.

The chain links TRBV10-3 to TRBJ2-3; TRBD2 aligns across 8 bases. The CDR3 contains 16 residues. V trimming: 3 bases; J trimming: 2 bases; junction bases outside the gene matches: 7. Germline CDR1 is ENHRY and CDR2 is SYGVKD. The CDR3 coding sequence is TGTGCCATCAGTGAAAGCGGGAGTACCCCCACAGATACGCAGTATTTT. Its translation: CAISESGSTPTDTQYF.

Turning to this clonotype: The junction departs from the called germline gene at one end, perhaps through a read error. V gene TRBV7-2 combines with J gene TRBJ1-5; tentatively, D is TRBD1 (5 bases). Germline CDR1 and CDR2: SGHTA and FQGNSA. The CDR3 spans 16 residues. The CDR3 loop reads CVSSLGAREGNQPQHF. CDR3 sequence (DNA): TGTGTCAGCAGCTTAGGAGCCAGGGAGGGCAATCAGCCCCAGCATTTT. Combining the CDR3 with reference TRBV7-2 and TRBJ1-5 gives the whole variable domain GAGVSQSPSNKVTEKGKDVELRCDPISGHTALYWYRQSLGQGLEFLIYFQGNSAPDKSGLPSDRFSAERTGGSVSTLTIQRTQQEDSAVYLCVSSLGAREGNQPQHFGDGTRLSIL.

V gene TRBV7-9 combines with J gene TRBJ2-1; D tentatively fits TRBD1 or TRBD2 (5 bases each). CDR1 SEHNR and CDR2 FQNEAQ come from the germline V gene (reference sequence). This CDR3 comprises 17 residues. V was pared by 7 bases and J by 3 bases, with 22 bases between. CDR3 sequence (DNA): TGTGCCAGCAATCTAGTCGACCTGCGAGGGGACTACAATGAGCAGTTCTTC. Translated, it gives CASNLVDLRGDYNEQFF. The whole variable domain, filled in from reference TRBV7-9 and TRBJ2-1, reads DTGVSQNPRHKITKRGQNVTFRCDPISEHNRLYWYRQTLGQGPEFLTYFQNEAQLEKSRLLSDRFSAERPKGSFSTLEIQRTEQGDSAMYLCASNLVDLRGDYNEQFFGPGTRLTVL.

The table lists this clonotype with a few counts. The J gene is TRBJ2-3, the V gene TRBV12-3 or TRBV12-4; D is uncertain. This CDR3 contains 12 residues. Trimming removed 5 bases from V and 4 bases from J, with 7 bases in between. The CDR3: CASSRLADTQYF. The DNA for the CDR3 is TGTGCCAGCAGTCGCCTGGCAGATACGCAGTATTTT.

This clonotype was counted between two and nine times. This chain joins TRBV6-5 and TRBJ2-3, with D maybe TRBD2 (6 bases). The CDR3 is made up of 14 amino acids. Germline values: CDR1 MNHEY, CDR2 SVGAGI. V lost 2 bases and J lost 4, with 10 bases in between. CDR3 residues: CASSYQLASDTQYF. The DNA of the CDR3 is TGTGCCAGCAGTTACCAGCTAGCGTCAGATACGCAGTATTTT.

This clonotype was counted between two and nine times. The V call is TRBV18, the J call TRBJ2-1, with 11 bases lining up with TRBD2. V trimming: 4 bases; J trimming: 4 bases; junction bases outside the gene matches: 9. Germline CDR1 is KGHSH and CDR2 is LQKENI. The CDR3 contains 17 residues. The CDR3 DNA reads as TGTGCCAGCTCACTTCCCCTACTAGCGGGAGAGTACAATGAGCAGTTCTTC. Translated, it gives CASSLPLLAGEYNEQFF.

This chain links TRBV12-3 or TRBV12-4 with TRBJ2-7, with D perhaps given as TRBD1 or TRBD2 (5 bases each). The CDR3 is 15 amino acids. Trimming shortened V by 5 bases and J by 9 bases, and 23 bases separated the two germline ends. The CDR3 DNA sequence: TGTGCCAGCAGTCCCCGGGCAGGGAACCAGGGACGGCAGTACTTC. Its translation: CASSPRAGNQGRQYF.

This clonotype occurred a few times. The chain joins TRBV28 to TRBJ1-2, with 7 bases matching TRBD1. The CDR3 is made up of 14 amino acids. After removal of 6 bases from V and 8 bases from J, the junction contained 12 bases not matched to a gene. The V gene's germline CDR1 is MDHEN and CDR2 SYDVKM. CDR3 coding DNA: TGTGCCAGCAGACCTTTCGACAGGGAATCGGGCTACACCTTC. This encodes CASRPFDRESGYTF.

The V gene is TRBV29-1, the J gene TRBJ2-7, with D tentatively TRBD2 (7 bases). This CDR3 is 13 amino acids long. V lost 6 bases, J lost 2 bases, and 14 bases lay in between. Germline values: CDR1 SQVTM, CDR2 ANQGSEA. The CDR3 DNA sequence: TGCAGCGTCCGGACGGGGGGCCCCTACGAGCAGTACTTC. It encodes CSVRTGGPYEQYF.

This clonotype has at least ten counts. V is TRBV29-1 and J is TRBJ2-1, with 15 bases aligning to TRBD2. This CDR3 spans 17 amino acids. Germline CDR1 reads SQVTM; CDR2 reads ANQGSEA. V lost 3 bases to trimming and J lost 6 bases; unmatched junction nucleotides: 9. The CDR3 here is CSVERGLAGGYTNEQFF. The CDR3 nucleotides are TGCAGCGTTGAGCGGGGACTAGCGGGAGGATACACCAATGAGCAGTTCTTC.

This clonotype turned up a few times. The rearrangement links TRBV4-2 to TRBJ1-2; no reliable D call. This CDR3 is 15 amino acids long. In germline, CDR1 is LGHNA, CDR2 YNFKEQ. V lost 5 bases and J lost 3, with 16 bases in between. The CDR3 loop reads CASSLISENHYGYTF. CDR3 bases: TGTGCCAGCAGCTTAATTTCGGAGAACCACTATGGCTACACCTTC.

The sample holds a few counts of this clonotype. The chain has TRBV12-3 or TRBV12-4 and TRBJ2-7; D unresolved. This CDR3 has 12 amino acids. The ends were cut back, 3 bases at V and 3 bases at J, with 6 bases in the middle. The CDR3: CASSFRDYEQYF. Here the CDR3 DNA reads TGTGCCAGCAGTTTTAGGGACTACGAGCAGTACTTC.

This clonotype was recorded a few times. V is TRBV18 and J is TRBJ2-3; D is uncertain. The V end was cut by 5 bases, the J end by 4 bases, with 7 bases between. Germline V lookup: CDR1 KGHSH, CDR2 LQKENI. The CDR3 is 12 amino acids. CDR3 DNA: TGTGCCAGCTCAAAAATAGCAGATACGCAGTATTTT. Its translation is CASSKIADTQYF.

This clonotype was seen only a few times. V usage is TRBV20-1 and J usage is TRBJ2-3, with 11 bases aligning to TRBD2. The CDR3 is 14 residues long. The germline V gene has CDR1 DFQATT and CDR2 SNEGSKA (reference sequence). After removal of 5 bases from V and 3 bases from J, the junction contained 4 bases not matched to a gene. The chain's CDR3 is CSAELAGVTDTQYF. DNA for the CDR3: TGCAGTGCTGAACTAGCGGGAGTAACAGATACGCAGTATTTT.

This clonotype was observed a handful of times. In nucleotides, the CDR3 is TGTGCCAGCAGCTTAGAGGGACAGGGAGAAGCTTTCTTT. Translation gives CASSLEGQGEAFF. The chain is built from TRBV7-2 and TRBJ1-1, with TRBD1 matching 9 bases. This CDR3 spans 13 amino acids. CDR1 SGHTA and CDR2 FQGNSA come from the germline V gene. The V and J ends lost 1 base and 8 bases, in that order; junction bases with no gene match: 2. Drawing the rest from reference TRBV7-2 and TRBJ1-1, the complete variable domain is GAGVSQSPSNKVTEKGKDVELRCDPISGHTALYWYRQSLGQGLEFLIYFQGNSAPDKSGLPSDRFSAERTGGSVSTLTIQRTQQEDSAVYLCASSLEGQGEAFFGQGTRLTVV.

The chain recombines TRBV6-1 with TRBJ2-7; possible D gene TRBD2, 5 bases. The V and J ends lost 8 bases and 6 bases respectively, with 11 bases between them. The germline V gene has CDR1 MNHNS and CDR2 SASEGT. The length of the CDR3 is 11 residues. The CDR3 reads CASGELSEQYF. CDR3 DNA: TGTGCCAGCGGGGAGTTAAGCGAGCAGTACTTC.

The chain has TRBV19 and TRBJ2-7; perhaps TRBD2 as D (6 bases). This CDR3 spans 14 amino acids. The V end was cut by 6 bases, the J end by 6 bases, with 18 bases between. Germline values: CDR1 LNHDA, CDR2 SQIVND (reference sequence). The CDR3 DNA reads TGTGCCAGTAGGAAGGTCGGGGGTAGCGGCGAGCAGTACTTC. Protein: CASRKVGGSGEQYF.

This clonotype has a count of ten or more. The chain joins TRBV29-1 to TRBJ2-1, with 12 bases lining up with TRBD2. The CDR3 totals 14 residues. With 6 bases clipped from V and 8 bases from J, the junction kept 8 bases outside the gene matches. Looked up from germline, CDR1 is SQVTM and CDR2 is ANQGSEA. CDR3 residues: CSVEPSGRVYEQFF. The CDR3 DNA sequence: TGCAGCGTGGAACCTAGCGGGAGGGTCTATGAGCAGTTCTTC.

V gene TRBV30 combines with J gene TRBJ2-5; 13 bases fit TRBD2. V dropped 3 bases and J dropped 1; count of bases not matched to a gene: 5. This CDR3 has 16 residues. Germline V gives CDR1 GTSNPN, CDR2 SVGIG (reference sequence). The CDR3 region has the DNA TGTGCCTGGAGGAAAGGACTAGCGGGAGCCCAAGAGACCCAGTACTTC. Amino acids: CAWRKGLAGAQETQYF.

This clonotype was recorded a few times. The chain is built from TRBV30 and TRBJ1-1, with D perhaps TRBD1 (6 bases). The ends were cut back, 0 bases at V and 1 base at J, with 12 bases in the middle. The V gene's germline CDR1 is GTSNPN and CDR2 SVGIG (reference sequence). The CDR3 is 15 residues long. Written as DNA, the CDR3 is TGTGCCTGGAGTGTTTGGGGGGCGGGGAACACTGAAGCTTTCTTT. Residues: CAWSVWGAGNTEAFF.